The 26 T cell receptor beta chains below all came from one sample that was sequenced in a study of neurological immune-mediated disorders. TCRdb independently ran MiXCR on the 5' RACE reads; one entry per CDR3 protein. This sample has about 84,000 distinct CDR3 sequences; 10% to 13% occur once, and the top ten carry under 2%. Sequencing used PBMCs. The receptors originated from a man in his forties in good health.

This chain uses TRBV19 with TRBJ2-1, with 9 bases aligning to TRBD2. Looked up from germline, CDR1 is LNHDA and CDR2 is SQIVND (reference sequence). The CDR3 covers 17 residues. V lost 6 bases, J lost 8 bases, and 17 bases stayed unmatched. CDR3 nucleotides: TGTGCCAGTAGAAGGGAGTCAGCGGGGGGCAGATTGGATGAGCAGTTCTTC. Translating gives CASRRESAGGRLDEQFF.

In its sample, this clonotype was seen many times. The J gene is TRBJ2-7, the V gene TRBV5-1; D is ambiguous. Trimming removed 6 bases from V and 1 base from J, with 14 bases in between. The length of the CDR3 is 14 residues. The germline CDR1 and CDR2 sequences are SGHRS and YFSETQ. CDR3 residues: CASTRTGGSYEQYF. As DNA, the CDR3 is TGCGCCAGCACCCGGACGGGCGGATCCTACGAGCAGTACTTC.

With regard to this clonotype: This sequence may be a read error, since a much larger clone differs from it by one base. The J gene is TRBJ2-2, the V gene TRBV3-1; possibly TRBD1 for D (5 bases). The germline V gene has CDR1 LGHDT and CDR2 YNNKEL (reference sequence). This CDR3 comprises 15 residues. The CDR3 protein is CDSSYPPGPAGELFF. The CDR3 nucleotides are TGTGACAGCAGCTACCCGCCAGGGCCGGCCGGGGAGCTGTTTTTT.

This clonotype was counted ten times or more. The chain joins TRBV7-9 to TRBJ2-2; D is uncertain. V gave up 3 bases and J gave up 6 bases, with 17 bases separating them. Per the germline V gene, CDR1 is SEHNR and CDR2 is FQNEAQ (reference sequence). The CDR3 covers 16 residues. In DNA, the CDR3 is TGTGCCAGCAGCTTGTGGGCTTCATACGATCCCGGGGAGCTGTTTTTT. It translates to CASSLWASYDPGELFF.

This clonotype showed up many times. V usage is TRBV10-3 and J usage is TRBJ1-1; 11 nucleotides line up with TRBD1. Per the germline V gene, CDR1 is ENHRY and CDR2 is SYGVKD. V gave up 10 bases and J gave up 5 bases; unmatched junction bases: 3. The CDR3 covers 12 residues. Here the CDR3 DNA reads TGTGCCACGGGACAGGGGGGGACTGAAGCTTTCTTT. Amino acids: CATGQGGTEAFF.

The chain recombines TRBV6-5 with TRBJ1-6, with 9 positions matching TRBD1. The V and J ends lost 5 bases and 7 bases, in that order; junction bases with no gene match: 6. The germline gives CDR1 MNHEY, CDR2 SVGAGI. The CDR3 runs 15 residues. CDR3 nucleotide sequence: TGTGCCAGCAGTCCGAATGGACAGGGGAATTCACCCCTCCACTTT. Amino acid sequence: CASSPNGQGNSPLHF.

This clonotype was seen many times. This chain connects TRBV14 to TRBJ1-3; D unclear. This CDR3 has 14 amino acids. Germline-derived CDR1 and CDR2 are SGHDN and FVKESK. The V gene lost 0 bases and the J gene lost 3 bases, with 6 bases spanning the gap. The CDR3 reads CASSQDLHGNTIYF. CDR3 DNA: TGTGCCAGCAGCCAAGATCTCCATGGAAACACCATATATTTT.

The rearrangement joins TRBV12-3 or TRBV12-4 to TRBJ2-7; 7 nucleotides agree with TRBD2. V was pared by 6 bases and J by 3 bases, with 8 bases of the junction left unmatched. CDR3 length equals 14 residues. CDR3 sequence: CASSPLGGNYEQYF. In nucleotides, the CDR3 is TGTGCCAGCAGCCCATTGGGGGGGAACTACGAGCAGTACTTC.

This clonotype was observed at least ten times. V gene TRBV28 combines with J gene TRBJ2-5, with D possibly TRBD2 on 5 matching bases. This CDR3 is built from 13 residues. Trimming cost V 3 bases and J 5 bases, with 10 bases left between them. Germline V gene sequence: CDR1 MDHEN, CDR2 SYDVKM. CDR3 amino acids: CASSFPPGETQYF. In DNA, the CDR3 is TGTGCCAGCAGTTTCCCCCCGGGGGAGACCCAGTACTTC.

This clonotype was detected many times. The rearrangement uses TRBV20-1 and TRBJ2-1; 13 positions agree with TRBD2. CDR3 length equals 14 residues. The germline CDR1 and CDR2 sequences are DFQATT and SNEGSKA (reference sequence). V lost 8 bases and J lost 7; bases outside the gene matches: 8. The CDR3 protein is CSPGLAGVRNEQFF. The CDR3 region has the DNA TGCAGTCCCGGACTAGCGGGAGTGAGGAATGAGCAGTTCTTC.

This clonotype showed up many times. The chain has TRBV29-1 and TRBJ2-3; D gene uncertain. V was trimmed by 0 bases and J by 5 bases, leaving 9 bases between them. The CDR3 contains 13 residues. Germline V gives CDR1 SQVTM, CDR2 ANQGSEA. The CDR3 nucleotides are TGCAGCGTTGAAGATATTGTTGAAGATACGCAGTATTTT. This gives the protein CSVEDIVEDTQYF.

Of note for this clonotype: A much larger clone differs from this one at a single base, so this may be a read error. The V call is TRBV18, the J call TRBJ2-5; D is possibly TRBD1 or TRBD2 (5 bases each). The CDR3 consists of 13 residues. The germline CDR1 and CDR2 sequences are KGHSH and LQKENI. The CDR3 here is CATSPGTQDTQYF. In nucleotides, the CDR3 is TGTGCCACCTCCCCCGGGACCCAAGATACCCAGTACTTC.

V is TRBV19 and J is TRBJ1-1; 7 nucleotides agree with TRBD1. CDR1 and CDR2 from the germline V gene are LNHDA and SQIVND (reference sequence). V shed 0 bases and J 5 bases; nucleotides not matched to a gene: 9. There are 16 residues in the CDR3. In DNA, the CDR3 is TGTGCCAGTAGTATAGATCAGAGACAGGGAAGGACTGAAGCTTTCTTT. This sequence encodes CASSIDQRQGRTEAFF.

This clonotype was recorded at least ten times. The chain carries TRBV12-3 or TRBV12-4 and TRBJ1-5; D ambiguous. The CDR3 contains 17 residues. Trimming removed 0 bases from V and 4 bases from J, with 16 bases in between. The CDR3 sequence is CASSLAVTGLRNQPQHF. CDR3 DNA: TGTGCCAGCAGTTTAGCGGTGACGGGCTTACGAAATCAGCCCCAGCATTTT.

The rearrangement joins TRBV7-2 to TRBJ2-5; 9 bases match TRBD2. The V gene end was trimmed by 5 bases and the J gene end by 5 bases; junction bases not matched to a gene: 12. Germline V gene data show CDR1 as SGHTA and CDR2 as FQGNSA. This CDR3 is 16 amino acids long. The CDR3 region is CASSPGASGAHETQYF. As DNA, the CDR3 is TGTGCCAGCAGCCCAGGGGCTAGCGGGGCACATGAGACCCAGTACTTC.

This clonotype was observed many times. The gene calls are TRBV20-1 and TRBJ2-3, with unresolved D. The CDR3 spans 13 residues. The V end lost 4 bases, the J end lost 6 bases, and 14 bases lay between the germline ends. Germline V gene data show CDR1 as DFQATT and CDR2 as SNEGSKA (reference sequence). The DNA of the CDR3 is TGCAGTGCTAACTTACCAAGTCGGGATACGCAGTATTTT. Translated, it gives CSANLPSRDTQYF.

The rearrangement uses TRBV5-1 and TRBJ2-1; TRBD2 matches at 8 bases. Germline V CDR1 and CDR2: SGHRS, YFSETQ. This CDR3 has 14 residues. Germline trimming cut 6 bases from V and 4 bases from J; bases unmatched to any gene: 6. The DNA of the CDR3 is TGCGCCAGCAAAATTAGCGGGACATACAATGAGCAGTTCTTC. As protein: CASKISGTYNEQFF.

The chain has TRBV20-1 and TRBJ1-5; a possible D gene is TRBD1 (5 bases). The CDR3 is 14 amino acids. Germline CDR1 and CDR2: DFQATT and SNEGSKA (reference sequence). Deletions cut 7 bases from V and 0 bases from J, with 13 bases between. The CDR3 DNA follows: TGCAGTGACCGGACACACAGTAGCAATCAGCCCCAGCATTTT. Residues: CSDRTHSSNQPQHF.

This clonotype was seen ten or more times. CDR3 amino acids: CASSHNSRRDNEQFF. The CDR3 coding sequence is TGTGCCAGCAGCCACAATTCCCGACGAGACAATGAGCAGTTCTTC. This chain uses TRBV7-6 with TRBJ2-1; D gene ambiguous. Germline CDR1 reads SGHVS; CDR2 reads FNYEAQ. CDR3 length equals 15 residues. Trimming took 5 bases from V and 5 from J, leaving 16 bases between them.

Many counts were recorded for this clonotype. The rearrangement joins TRBV28 to TRBJ2-3; TRBD2 aligns across 9 bases. CDR1 and CDR2 from the germline V gene are MDHEN and SYDVKM. Unmatched junction bases numbered 12, after V lost 7 bases and J lost 4 bases. This CDR3 region has 16 residues. The CDR3, as DNA: TGTGCCAGCACCCAACGGGGACTAGCCCTTCCAGATACGCAGTATTTT. Amino acids: CASTQRGLALPDTQYF.

This clonotype was observed many times. This rearrangement joins TRBV10-3 to TRBJ2-3; 9 bases line up with TRBD2. This CDR3 comprises 15 residues. CDR1 and CDR2 from the germline V gene are ENHRY and SYGVKD. Trimming removed 1 base from V and 4 bases from J; junction bases left unmatched: 3. CDR3 protein: CAISELGLASDTQYF. CDR3 sequence (DNA): TGTGCCATCAGTGAGTTGGGACTAGCATCAGATACGCAGTATTTT.

In this sample, this clonotype turned up a few times. The chain links TRBV10-3 to TRBJ2-4, with D uncertain. The CDR3 runs 13 residues. Germline V gene sequence: CDR1 ENHRY, CDR2 SYGVKD. Between the trimmed V and J ends, which lost 2 bases and 1 base, there was a span of 3 bases. In nucleotides, the CDR3 is TGTGCCATCAGTGAGGGGGCCAAAAACATTCAGTACTTC. It codes for CAISEGAKNIQYF.

Ten or more counts support this clonotype. The rearrangement links TRBV7-9 to TRBJ2-7; D unclear. This CDR3 is built from 11 residues. Germline CDR1 is SEHNR and CDR2 is FQNEAQ (reference sequence). V was clipped by 5 bases and J by 6 bases, with 8 bases between them. The CDR3 region is CASSVGGEQYF. DNA of the CDR3: TGTGCCAGCAGCGTGGGTGGCGAGCAGTACTTC.

In this sample, this clonotype turned up many times. The CDR3 spells CASSANGEWTEAFF. The CDR3 bases are TGTGCCAGCAGTGCTAATGGGGAATGGACTGAAGCTTTCTTT. The chain is built from TRBV2 and TRBJ1-1, with D unresolved. The germline CDR1 and CDR2 sequences are SNHLY and FYNNEI. Trimming shortened V by 4 bases and J by 5 bases, and 14 bases separated the two germline ends. The CDR3 runs 14 residues.

Comments on this clonotype: It may be a read error: a sequence one base away is much more abundant. The CDR3 nucleotides are TGCGCCAACAGCTTCAGGACTGGCAGCACAAACACCGGGGAGCTGTTTTTT. Translating gives CANSFRTGSTNTGELFF. V usage is TRBV5-1 and J usage is TRBJ2-2; possibly TRBD2 for D (5 bases). CDR3 length: 17 amino acids. Germline assignment: CDR1 SGHRS and CDR2 YFSETQ.

This clonotype was observed at least ten times. V usage is TRBV10-3 and J usage is TRBJ2-2; 7 bases agree with TRBD2. Germline V gives CDR1 ENHRY, CDR2 SYGVKD. This CDR3 has 14 amino acids. Trimming at V came to 8 bases and at J to 2 bases, leaving 5 bases not matched to a gene. CDR3 loop: CAIGGGGNTGELFF. The DNA of the CDR3 is TGTGCCATCGGTGGCGGGGGTAACACCGGGGAGCTGTTTTTT.